Each of the 15 T cell receptor beta chains below was sequenced from the same sample in a study of a mutant IDH1 vaccine in newly diagnosed glioma (dated by TCRdb to the early 2020s). Libraries were made using the immunoSEQ multiplex PCR assay. The table was pulled from immuneACCESS by TCRdb, which kept in-frame rearrangements only. Such tables lose some clones; where checked, under half of the loss comes from unresolved V genes, and the rest has no known cause. Recorded for this sample are about 32,000 clones; just under 80% of them occurred a single time. The ten largest clones capture 24% of the sample. These receptors' targets are unknown. According to the study, the label for this sample's time point signals: week 11, during vaccination. Each vaccine dose was 300 ug of a 20-mer mutant IDH1 peptide in Montanide, given subcutaneously with topical imiquimod. The sequenced sample was PBMCs, obtained from a glioma patient whose treatment included an IDH1 peptide vaccine. The receptors stem from a young man with glioma.

The chain recombines TRBV4-3 with TRBJ1-1; D is possibly TRBD1 (5 bases). Looked up from germline, CDR1 is LGHNA and CDR2 is YSLEER. The CDR3 length is 14 residues. V was clipped by 0 bases and J by 4 bases, with 9 bases between them. For the CDR3, the DNA is TGCGCCAGCAGCCAAGATTGGGGCACCACTGAAGCTTTCTTT. This codes for CASSQDWGTTEAFF.

The gene calls are TRBV4-1 and TRBJ1-4; no clear D gene. The CDR3 sequence is 15 residues long. Trimming left V 1 base short and J 12 bases short, with 18 bases between. Per the germline V gene, CDR1 is MGHRA and CDR2 is YSYEKL. The CDR3 is CASSQGNRDRAELFF. The CDR3 region has the DNA TGCGCCAGCAGCCAAGGAAACAGAGATAGGGCAGAACTGTTTTTT.

The V and J genes are TRBV5-6 and TRBJ2-5, with D possibly TRBD1 on 7 matching bases. The CDR3 is 14 residues long. V lost 3 bases and J 4 bases, leaving 13 bases between the germline ends. Germline V gene data show CDR1 as SGHDT and CDR2 as YYEEEE. CDR3 protein: CASSYQGGGETQYF. CDR3 nucleotide sequence: TGTGCCAGCAGCTACCAGGGGGGAGGAGAGACCCAGTACTTC.

The rearrangement uses TRBV5-1 and TRBJ1-2, with 12 nucleotides matching TRBD1. Unmatched junction bases numbered 5, after V lost 4 bases and J lost 7 bases. The CDR3 totals 14 residues. Germline V gene sequence: CDR1 SGHRS, CDR2 YFSETQ. In nucleotides, the CDR3 is TGCGCCAGCAGCCAAGGGACAGGGGGCTCTGGCTACACCTTC. It codes for CASSQGTGGSGYTF.

V gene TRBV4-3 combines with J gene TRBJ2-3; 7 bases agree with TRBD1. V dropped 0 bases and J dropped 0; count of bases not matched to a gene: 3. There are 16 residues in the CDR3. Germline CDR1 and CDR2: LGHNA and YSLEER. The CDR3 DNA is TGCGCCAGCAGCCAAGAGGGGGACAGTAGCACAGATACGCAGTATTTT. Protein product: CASSQEGDSSTDTQYF.

V is TRBV2 and J is TRBJ1-4; 9 nucleotides line up with TRBD1. This CDR3 region has 14 residues. Germline V gene lookup returns CDR1 SNHLY and CDR2 FYNNEI. After removal of 6 bases from V and 8 bases from J, the junction contained 7 bases not matched to a gene. Written as DNA, the CDR3 is TGTGCCAGCAGAAAGGACAGGGGAAGGGAAAAACTGTTTTTT. Translated: CASRKDRGREKLFF.

Only a few counts were recorded for this clone. The V call is TRBV27, the J call TRBJ2-6; no definite D call. The germline gives CDR1 MNHEY, CDR2 SMNVEV (reference sequence). Trimming took off 5 bases at V and 0 bases at J, with 11 bases between the two ends. The CDR3 extends over 16 amino acids. CDR3 bases: TGTGCCAGCAGTCCCCACCTGAGCTCTGGGGCCAACGTCCTGACTTTC. This sequence encodes CASSPHLSSGANVLTF.

This chain connects TRBV30 to TRBJ1-2; 9 bases agree with TRBD1. Germline V gene data show CDR1 as GTSNPN and CDR2 as SVGIG (reference sequence). The CDR3 is 15 residues long. Trimming at V came to 0 bases and at J to 2 bases, leaving 4 bases not matched to a gene. As DNA, the CDR3 is TGTGCCTGGAGTGTACTGGGACAGGGAAACTATGGCTACACCTTC. It translates to CAWSVLGQGNYGYTF.

The rearrangement links TRBV29-1 to TRBJ1-6; D gene unclear. The length of the CDR3 is 13 residues. V shed 6 bases and J shed 10 bases, with 16 bases lying between them. Germline V gives CDR1 SQVTM, CDR2 ANQGSEA. CDR3 residues: CSVQLTRVSPLHF. DNA of the CDR3: TGCAGCGTACAACTTACAAGGGTATCACCCCTCCACTTT.

The J gene is TRBJ2-7, the V gene TRBV29-1; weak D call: TRBD2 (6 bases). Germline CDR1 SQVTM, CDR2 ANQGSEA. Trimming cost V 7 bases and J 7 bases, with 17 bases left between them. The CDR3 contains 12 residues. CDR3 nucleotide sequence: TGCAGCGGCGGGGACGGGGGTTGGGAGCAGTACTTC. Translating gives CSGGDGGWEQYF.

The V and J genes are TRBV21-1 and TRBJ2-1; the D call of TRBD1 is as the table states it, not checked on the DNA. TRBV21-1 corresponds to a pseudogene. This CDR3 comprises 11 residues. The CDR3 sequence is CASSMGQEPFF. In DNA form, the CDR3 reads TGTGCCAGCAGCATGGGACAGGAACCGTTCTTC.

CDR3 amino acids: CASSLEAVPRNYGYTF. DNA of the CDR3: TGCGCCAGCAGCTTGGAGGCAGTCCCTAGGAACTATGGCTACACCTTC. The J gene is TRBJ1-2, the V gene TRBV5-1; D uncertain. V lost 0 bases to trimming and J lost 2 bases, with 14 bases between them. Looked up from germline, CDR1 is SGHRS and CDR2 is YFSETQ. The CDR3 runs 16 residues.

V gene TRBV7-2 combines with J gene TRBJ2-1, with TRBD2 as a possible D gene (6 bases). Germline V gene sequence: CDR1 SGHTA, CDR2 FQGNSA. V was shortened by 2 bases and J by 9 bases, with 14 bases between the two germline ends. CDR3 length: 14 amino acids. The CDR3, as DNA: TGTGCCAGCAGCTTAATGTCTAGCGAGGGTGAGCAGTTCTTC. Protein sequence: CASSLMSSEGEQFF.

This chain links TRBV11-3 with TRBJ1-2; D perhaps matches TRBD1 (6 bases). This CDR3 is 11 amino acids long. Per the germline V gene, CDR1 is SGHNT and CDR2 is YENEEA. Trimming removed 11 bases at V and 6 bases at J, with 13 bases between. The CDR3 sequence: CAGRYRDGYTF. Written as DNA, the CDR3 is TGTGCCGGACGATACAGGGATGGCTACACCTTC.

This clone is medium-sized within its sample. The rearrangement uses TRBV4-1 and TRBJ1-2; 8 bases align to TRBD1. The germline V gene has CDR1 MGHRA and CDR2 YSYEKL. V trimming: 0 bases; J trimming: 3 bases; junction bases outside the gene matches: 9. This CDR3 spans 17 amino acids. CDR3 nucleotide sequence: TGCGCCAGCAGCCAAGATCAGTCAGGGGGCGTTGACTATGGCTACACCTTC. This translates into CASSQDQSGGVDYGYTF.